These 28 T cell receptor beta chains came from one sample sequenced in a study of blood T cells in healthy people across ages. Next came a second PCR, run for about 6 to 12 cycles, which used a sample-barcoded 5' primer along with a J-beta primer mix. MiXCR, applied by TCRdb to the 5' RACE reads, yields one record per CDR3 protein. The sample lists about 600,000 distinct CDR3 sequences; around 48% were seen once. Sequences were obtained from blood. The receptors here all came from a man older than 75 in good health.

The chain has TRBV6-2 or TRBV6-3 and TRBJ2-2; D is unclear. V lost 1 base to trimming and J lost 3 bases, with 6 bases between them. Germline V lookup: CDR1 MNHEY, CDR2 SVGEGT. This CDR3 has 14 residues. The CDR3 is CASSYLEYTGELFF. In nucleotides, the CDR3 is TGTGCCAGCAGTTACTTGGAGTACACCGGGGAGCTGTTTTTT.

The table lists this clonotype with a few counts. V gene TRBV6-6 combines with J gene TRBJ2-4; D possibly matches TRBD1 or TRBD2 (5 bases each). The germline V gene has CDR1 MNHNY and CDR2 SVGAGI (reference sequence). The CDR3 is made up of 15 amino acids. With 10 bases removed from V and 1 base from J, the gap between germline ends came to 17 bases. The CDR3 nucleotides read TGTGCCACCCTTACCCTGAGGGGTGCCAAAAACATTCAGTACTTC. This codes for CATLTLRGAKNIQYF.

This chain links TRBV5-1 with TRBJ2-3, with a possible D match to TRBD1 (6 bases). Germline-derived CDR1 and CDR2 are SGHRS and YFSETQ. This CDR3 region has 14 residues. V was trimmed by 2 bases and J by 4 bases, leaving 11 bases between them. CDR3 in amino acids: CASSLRQASDTQYF. CDR3 nucleotide sequence: TGCGCCAGCAGCTTAAGACAGGCTTCAGATACGCAGTATTTT. Looking up the rest from reference TRBV5-1 and TRBJ2-3 gives the full variable domain: KAGVTQTPRYLIKTRGQQVTLSCSPISGHRSVSWYQQTPGQGLQFLFEYFSETQRNKGNFPGRFSGRQFSNSRSEMNVSTLELGDSALYLCASSLRQASDTQYFGPGTRLTVL.

This clonotype was seen a handful of times. The rearrangement uses TRBV7-2 and TRBJ2-6, with D unresolved. This CDR3 region has 15 residues. Germline loops: CDR1 SGHTA, CDR2 FQGNSA. V was pared by 4 bases and J by 0 bases, with 7 bases between. The CDR3 sequence: CASSSPPSGANVLTF. In DNA, the CDR3 is TGTGCCAGCAGCTCCCCCCCCTCTGGGGCCAACGTCCTGACTTTC.

This sequence joins TRBV7-2 and TRBJ2-3, with D possibly called TRBD1 or TRBD2 (5 bases each). CDR3 length: 15 amino acids. V was trimmed by 4 bases and J by 2 bases, leaving 13 bases between them. Germline CDR1 and CDR2: SGHTA and FQGNSA. CDR3 residues: CASSSPGQTTDTQYF. As DNA, the CDR3 is TGTGCCAGCAGCTCCCCGGGGCAAACCACAGATACGCAGTATTTT. The full variable domain, its missing parts supplied by reference TRBV7-2 and TRBJ2-3, is GAGVSQSPSNKVTEKGKDVELRCDPISGHTALYWYRQSLGQGLEFLIYFQGNSAPDKSGLPSDRFSAERTGGSVSTLTIQRTQQEDSAVYLCASSSPGQTTDTQYFGPGTRLTVL.

This clonotype was found a few times. The chain combines TRBV6-6 with TRBJ2-7; 11 positions match TRBD1. J was trimmed by 1 base and V by 5 bases; bases with no gene match: 7. The germline gives CDR1 MNHNY, CDR2 SVGAGI (reference sequence). The CDR3 has 16 residues. For the CDR3, the DNA is TGTGCCAGCAGTAACCGCGGGGACAGGGGGTCCTACGAGCAGTACTTC. It yields the protein CASSNRGDRGSYEQYF.

This clonotype was seen a handful of times. The V and J genes are TRBV2 and TRBJ1-6; the D is unclear. Trimming took 8 bases from V and 10 from J, leaving 15 bases between them. CDR1 is SNHLY, CDR2 FYNNEI, per germline. The CDR3 runs to 13 residues. The CDR3 DNA sequence: TGTGCCAGCCGTCCGGAAGGGCAGTCACCCCTCCACTTT. This gives the protein CASRPEGQSPLHF.

The genes are TRBV30 and TRBJ2-3; 10 bases line up with TRBD2. Germline V gene data show CDR1 as GTSNPN and CDR2 as SVGIG (reference sequence). The CDR3 is 13 residues long. V was clipped by 7 bases and J by 0 bases; unmatched bases: 1. The CDR3 protein is CALTSGSTDTQYF. The CDR3 DNA sequence: TGTGCCTTGACTAGCGGGAGCACAGATACGCAGTATTTT.

The sample holds many counts of this clonotype. The chain uses TRBV6-6 and TRBJ1-6; D is uncertain. The CDR3 runs to 16 residues. Trimming took off 3 bases at V and 0 bases at J, with 9 bases between the two ends. Per germline, CDR1 MNHNY and CDR2 SVGAGI (reference sequence). The CDR3 sequence is CASSYPLSSYNSPLHF. The CDR3 nucleotides are TGTGCCAGCAGTTATCCGCTGAGCTCCTATAATTCACCCCTCCACTTT.

This clonotype has more than one count but fewer than ten. The chain links TRBV12-3 or TRBV12-4 to TRBJ2-3; D uncertain. The CDR3 extends over 12 amino acids. V was pared by 4 bases and J by 6 bases, with 8 bases between. Here the CDR3 DNA reads TGTGCCAGCAGTTCCCGAGTTGATACGCAGTATTTT. This sequence encodes CASSSRVDTQYF.

V usage is TRBV24-1 and J usage is TRBJ2-3, with D possibly matching TRBD2 (6 bases). From germline, CDR1 is KGHDR and CDR2 SFDVKD. CDR3 size: 14 residues. Trimming took 4 bases from V and 2 from J, leaving 9 bases between them. The CDR3 here is CATSEKRATDTQYF. CDR3 coding DNA: TGTGCCACCAGTGAGAAGCGGGCCACAGATACGCAGTATTTT.

This clonotype was observed a few times. The rearrangement links TRBV9 to TRBJ2-7, with 11 bases that match TRBD2. With 1 base clipped from V and 5 bases from J, the junction kept 8 bases outside the gene matches. The CDR3 spans 16 residues. Germline V gives CDR1 SGDLS, CDR2 YYNGEE. The CDR3 is CASSVSPTSGSDEQYF. The DNA for the CDR3 is TGTGCCAGCAGCGTAAGCCCAACTAGCGGGAGTGACGAGCAGTACTTC. Using reference TRBV9 and TRBJ2-7 for the parts outside the CDR3, the full variable domain is DSGVTQTPKHLITATGQRVTLRCSPRSGDLSVYWYQQSLDQGLQFLIQYYNGEERAKGNILERFSAQQFPDLHSELNLSSLELGDSALYFCASSVSPTSGSDEQYFGPGTRLTVT.

This rearrangement joins TRBV24-1 to TRBJ2-3, with 14 bases identical to TRBD2. The CDR3 spans 19 residues. The V gene's germline CDR1 is KGHDR and CDR2 SFDVKD. V was clipped by 4 bases and J by 2 bases; unmatched bases: 10. CDR3 protein: CATSDLGTSGGVYTDTQYF. CDR3 nucleotides: TGTGCCACCAGTGACCTCGGGACTAGCGGGGGAGTATACACAGATACGCAGTATTTT.

The rearrangement links TRBV5-1 to TRBJ2-3, with D possibly being TRBD2 (6 bases). This CDR3 is built from 15 residues. The ends were cut back, 2 bases at V and 2 bases at J, with 12 bases in the middle. CDR1 is SGHRS and CDR2 is YFSETQ in the germline V gene. CDR3 protein: CASSFGAGTTDTQYF. For the CDR3, the DNA is TGCGCCAGCAGCTTCGGGGCGGGGACCACAGATACGCAGTATTTT.

V is TRBV5-1 and J is TRBJ2-1; the D gene is possibly TRBD2 (6 bases). There are 17 residues in the CDR3. Per germline, CDR1 SGHRS and CDR2 YFSETQ. V was cut by 0 bases and J by 4 bases, with 17 bases left in between. The chain's CDR3 is CASSLAPGASAYNEQFF. As DNA, the CDR3 is TGCGCCAGCAGCTTGGCCCCGGGCGCTAGCGCTTACAATGAGCAGTTCTTC.

In this sample, this clonotype turned up a few times. The J gene is TRBJ2-1, the V gene TRBV7-9; 9 bases map to TRBD1. The J segment lost 8 bases and the V segment lost 2 bases, leaving 4 bases of the junction unmatched. The V gene's germline CDR1 is SEHNR and CDR2 FQNEAQ (reference sequence). The CDR3 runs to 14 residues. CDR3: CASSLTGQGDEQFF. The CDR3 DNA sequence: TGTGCCAGCAGCTTAACGGGACAGGGCGATGAGCAGTTCTTC.

With respect to this clonotype: Mismatch with germline at one junction end may stem from a read error. J is TRBJ2-1 and V is TRBV20-1; TRBD2 matches at 9 bases. The J call is in doubt because the DNA end fits TRBJ2-7 better. This CDR3 is built from 15 residues. Germline CDR1 reads DFQATT; CDR2 reads SNEGSKA (reference sequence). The CDR3 nucleotides read TGCTGTGCTAGAGATTGGGTAGCGGGAGTCCATGAGCAGTACTTC. Its protein product is CCARDWVAGVHEQYF.

The chain is built from TRBV7-3 and TRBJ1-1; D is ambiguous. Germline V gene lookup returns CDR1 SGHTA and CDR2 FQGTGA. Trimming shortened V by 2 bases and J by 1 base, and 11 bases separated the two germline ends. This CDR3 is built from 15 residues. The CDR3 DNA follows: TGTGCCAGCAGCTTAGAAGGGTTGGGGAACACTGAAGCTTTCTTT. Protein product: CASSLEGLGNTEAFF. The variable domain in full, with the rest retrieved from reference TRBV7-3 and TRBJ1-1, is GAGVSQTPSNKVTEKGKYVELRCDPISGHTALYWYRQSLGQGPEFLIYFQGTGAADDSGLPNDRFFAVRPEGSVSTLKIQRTERGDSAVYLCASSLEGLGNTEAFFGQGTRLTVV.

The CDR3, as DNA: TGCGCCAGCAGCGTCCTGCCGACTAGCGGGAGAGGGAATGAGCAGTTCTTC. The encoded protein is CASSVLPTSGRGNEQFF. J is TRBJ2-1 and V is TRBV5-1, with TRBD2 matching over 12 bases. Looked up from germline, CDR1 is SGHRS and CDR2 is YFSETQ. After removal of 4 bases from V and 7 bases from J, the junction contained 12 bases not matched to a gene. The CDR3 extends over 17 amino acids.

A single count supports this clonotype. Likely a read error: the CDR3 ends without its conserved phenylalanine or tryptophan. The chain recombines TRBV5-5 with TRBJ2-7, with D hard to call. The germline V and J ends were trimmed by 5 bases and 1 base, with 16 bases remaining between them. The CDR3 consists of 15 residues. The germline gives CDR1 SGHKS, CDR2 YYEKEE (reference sequence). The CDR3 sequence: CASSAAPAVSYEQYI. The CDR3 coding sequence is TGTGCCAGCAGTGCTGCCCCGGCAGTTTCCTACGAGCAGTACATC.

The J gene is TRBJ2-7, the V gene TRBV21-1. TRBV21-1 is a known pseudogene. The CDR3 is made up of 14 amino acids. The CDR3 sequence: CASSKAGQGYEQYF. The CDR3 nucleotides read TGTGCCAGCAGCAAAGCGGGGCAAGGCTACGAGCAGTACTTC.

The chain uses TRBV27 and TRBJ1-6, with a tentative D call TRBD1 (6 bases). The V gene lost 3 bases and the J gene lost 10 bases, with 10 bases spanning the gap. Germline CDR1 is MNHEY and CDR2 is SMNVEV (reference sequence). CDR3 size: 13 residues. Here the CDR3 reads CASSLGARSPLHF. CDR3 DNA sequence: TGTGCCAGCAGTTTGGGGGCGCGATCACCCCTCCACTTT.

This clonotype was picked up a small number of times. V gene TRBV6-2 or TRBV6-3 combines with J gene TRBJ2-1; no clear D. The germline V gene has CDR1 MNHEY and CDR2 SVGEGT. The V gene lost 5 bases and the J gene lost 4 bases, with 9 bases spanning the gap. The CDR3 is made up of 13 amino acids. The CDR3: CASSPDVYNEQFF. The CDR3 DNA sequence: TGTGCCAGCAGTCCGGACGTATACAATGAGCAGTTCTTC.

The rearrangement uses TRBV5-5 and TRBJ1-1; D gene uncertain. Trimming cost V 5 bases and J 1 base, with 12 bases left between them. This CDR3 contains 14 residues. Looked up from germline, CDR1 is SGHKS and CDR2 is YYEKEE (reference sequence). DNA of the CDR3: TGTGCCAGCAGACCCCCTCAGACGAACACTGAAGCTTTCTTT. Its protein product is CASRPPQTNTEAFF.

The chain has TRBV20-1 and TRBJ2-1; 12 bases match TRBD2. J lost 4 bases, V lost 6 bases, and 13 bases had no gene match. Germline CDR1 DFQATT, CDR2 SNEGSKA (reference sequence). There are 17 residues in the CDR3. For the CDR3, the DNA is TGCAGTGCCTTCGGGACTAGCGGGCGAACCCCATACAATGAGCAGTTCTTC. It translates to CSAFGTSGRTPYNEQFF.

The chain is built from TRBV3-1 and TRBJ1-2; no firm D call. Germline-derived CDR1 and CDR2 are LGHDT and YNNKEL (reference sequence). This CDR3 is 11 amino acids long. V was pared by 3 bases and J by 8 bases, with 7 bases between. CDR3: CASSQAGGYTF. The CDR3 DNA is TGTGCCAGCAGCCAGGCGGGAGGCTACACCTTC.

The rearrangement joins TRBV20-1 to TRBJ2-1, with 8 nucleotides matching TRBD1. This CDR3 is 13 amino acids long. The germline gives CDR1 DFQATT, CDR2 SNEGSKA (reference sequence). V shed 7 bases, J shed 4 bases, and the junction held 6 bases outside the gene matches. CDR3 bases: TGCAGTGGCACGGGACAGGTGTACAATGAGCAGTTCTTC. It specifies CSGTGQVYNEQFF.

The CDR3: CASSLQREYEQYF. CDR3 sequence (DNA): TGTGCCAGCAGCTTACAGCGGGAGTACGAGCAGTACTTC. The chain employs TRBV7-3 and TRBJ2-7, with 8 bases lining up with TRBD2. CDR1 and CDR2 (germline): SGHTA, FQGTGA. The CDR3 covers 13 residues. V was clipped by 2 bases and J by 4 bases; unmatched bases: 1.